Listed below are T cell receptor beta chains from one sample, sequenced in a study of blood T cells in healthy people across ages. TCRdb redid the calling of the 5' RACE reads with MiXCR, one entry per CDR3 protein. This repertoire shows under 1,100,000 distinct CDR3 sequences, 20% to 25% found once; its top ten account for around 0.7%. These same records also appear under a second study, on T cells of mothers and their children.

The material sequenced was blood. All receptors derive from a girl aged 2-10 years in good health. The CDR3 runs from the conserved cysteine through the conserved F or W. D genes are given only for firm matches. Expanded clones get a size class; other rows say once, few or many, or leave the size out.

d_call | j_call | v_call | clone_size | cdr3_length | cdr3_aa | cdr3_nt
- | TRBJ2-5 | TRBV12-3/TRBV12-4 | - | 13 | CASSSRGLGTQYF | TGTGCCAGCAGTTCCAGGGGCCTGGGGACCCAGTACTTC
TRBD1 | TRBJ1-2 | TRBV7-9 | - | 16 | CASSRGTASLGYGYTF | TGTGCCAGCAGCCGCGGGACAGCTAGTTTGGGGTATGGCTACACCTTC
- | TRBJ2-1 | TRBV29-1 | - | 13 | CSVRTGNLNEQFF | TGCAGCGTCCGCACAGGGAATCTCAATGAGCAGTTCTTC
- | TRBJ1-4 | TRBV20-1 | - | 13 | CSWRGKGNEKLFF | TGCAGTTGGAGGGGCAAGGGTAATGAAAAACTGTTTTTT
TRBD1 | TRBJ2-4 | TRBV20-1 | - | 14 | CSASLRQGKNIQYF | TGCAGTGCTAGTCTCCGACAGGGAAAAAACATTCAGTACTTC
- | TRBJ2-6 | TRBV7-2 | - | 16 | CASSRRGGSGANVLTF | TGTGCCAGCAGCCGAAGGGGTGGATCTGGGGCCAACGTCCTGACTTTC
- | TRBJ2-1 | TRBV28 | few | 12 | CASSFAPHEQFF | TGTGCCAGCAGTTTTGCCCCCCATGAGCAGTTCTTC
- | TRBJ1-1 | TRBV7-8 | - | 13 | CASSLHRGAEAFF | TGTGCCAGCAGCCTACACCGTGGCGCTGAGGCTTTCTTT
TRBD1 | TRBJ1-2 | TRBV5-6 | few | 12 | CASNGQAYGYTF | TGTGCCAGCAACGGACAGGCATATGGCTACACCTTC
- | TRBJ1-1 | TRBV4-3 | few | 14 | CASSQDRWEGRAFF | TGCGCCAGCAGCCAAGATAGGTGGGAGGGGAGAGCTTTCTTT
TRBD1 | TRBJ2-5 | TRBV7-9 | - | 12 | CASDGTEKTQYF | TGTGCCAGTGACGGGACAGAAAAGACCCAGTACTTC
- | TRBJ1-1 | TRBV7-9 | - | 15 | CASSLGGFSNTEAFF | TGTGCCAGCAGCTTAGGGGGCTTCTCGAACACTGAAGCTTTCTTT
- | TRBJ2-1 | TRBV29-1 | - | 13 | CSVGWTVYNEQFF | TGCAGCGTCGGGTGGACGGTCTACAATGAGCAGTTCTTC
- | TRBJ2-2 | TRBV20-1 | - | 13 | CSARLLLTGELFF | TGCAGTGCTAGATTGCTTCTCACCGGGGAGCTGTTTTTT
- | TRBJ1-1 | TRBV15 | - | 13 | CATSGPDWTEAFF | TGTGCCACCAGCGGTCCCGATTGGACTGAAGCTTTCTTT
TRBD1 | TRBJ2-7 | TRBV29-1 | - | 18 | CSVTSIPMTGRESYEQYF | TGCAGCGTTACCTCTATTCCTATGACAGGGAGAGAATCCTACGAGCAGTACTTC
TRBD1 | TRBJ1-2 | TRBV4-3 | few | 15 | CASSQDYRGWLGYTF | TGCGCCAGCAGCCAAGACTACAGGGGGTGGCTTGGCTACACCTTC
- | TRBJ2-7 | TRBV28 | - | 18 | CASSFFDFLESPNYEQYF | TGTGCCAGCAGTTTTTTTGACTTTCTTGAAAGTCCAAACTACGAGCAGTACTTC
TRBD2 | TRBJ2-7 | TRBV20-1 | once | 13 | CSAFLAGRYEQYF | TGCAGTGCTTTTCTAGCGGGGCGCTACGAGCAGTACTTC
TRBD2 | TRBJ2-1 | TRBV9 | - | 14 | CASSSGTTHNEQFF | TGTGCCAGCAGTTCCGGGACTACCCACAATGAGCAGTTCTTC
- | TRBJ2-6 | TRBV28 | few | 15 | CASNDGFSGANVLTF | TGTGCCAGCAACGACGGTTTCTCTGGGGCCAACGTCCTGACTTTC
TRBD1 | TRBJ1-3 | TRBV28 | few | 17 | CASSWGGTGNSGNTIYF | TGTGCCAGCAGTTGGGGGGGGACAGGCAACTCTGGAAACACCATATATTTT
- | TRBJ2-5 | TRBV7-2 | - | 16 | CASSLGSQVPEETQYF | TGTGCCAGCAGCTTAGGGTCACAGGTTCCGGAGGAGACCCAGTACTTC
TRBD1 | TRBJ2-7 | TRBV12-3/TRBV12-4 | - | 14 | CASSTTGGRYEQYF | TGTGCCAGCAGCACGACAGGGGGCCGGTACGAGCAGTACTTC
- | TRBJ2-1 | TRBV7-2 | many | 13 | CASSLALGGEQFF | TGTGCCAGCAGCTTAGCTCTTGGGGGTGAGCAGTTCTTC
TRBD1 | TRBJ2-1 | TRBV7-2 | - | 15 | CASSFGDRTYNEQFF | TGTGCCAGCAGCTTCGGGGACAGAACCTACAATGAGCAGTTCTTC
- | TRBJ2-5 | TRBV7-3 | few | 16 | CASSLTSGWDQETQYF | TGTGCCAGCAGCTTAACTTCCGGGTGGGACCAAGAGACCCAGTACTTC
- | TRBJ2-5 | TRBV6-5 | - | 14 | CASSYSNNGETQYF | TGTGCCAGCAGTTACTCGAACAACGGAGAGACCCAGTACTTC
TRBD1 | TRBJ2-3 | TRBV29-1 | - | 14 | CSVYGQGNIDTQYF | TGCAGCGTATACGGACAGGGGAATATAGATACGCAGTATTTT
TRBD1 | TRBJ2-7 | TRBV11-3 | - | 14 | CASSIQGATYEQYF | TGTGCCAGCAGCATACAGGGGGCGACCTACGAGCAGTACTTC
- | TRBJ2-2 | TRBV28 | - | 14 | CASSITGLTGELFF | TGTGCCAGCAGTATTACAGGACTCACCGGGGAGCTGTTTTTT
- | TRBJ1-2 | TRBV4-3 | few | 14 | CASSQLPRAGGYTF | TGCGCCAGCAGCCAGCTGCCTCGGGCGGGTGGCTACACCTTC
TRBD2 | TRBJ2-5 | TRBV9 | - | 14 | CASGSGDYQETQYF | TGTGCCAGCGGTAGCGGGGACTACCAAGAGACCCAGTACTTC
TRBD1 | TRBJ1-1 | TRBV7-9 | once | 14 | CASSGDRGRGQAFF | TGTGCCAGCAGCGGAGACAGGGGGCGCGGGCAAGCTTTCTTT
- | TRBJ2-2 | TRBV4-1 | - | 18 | CASSQVPGGTGNTGELFF | TGCGCCAGCAGCCAAGTTCCGGGCGGGACGGGTAATACCGGGGAGCTGTTTTTT
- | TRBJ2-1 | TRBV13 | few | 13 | CASGPGLYNEQFF | TGTGCCAGCGGACCTGGTTTATACAATGAGCAGTTCTTC
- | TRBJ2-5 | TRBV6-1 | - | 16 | CASSLIGRGDAETQYF | TGTGCCAGCAGTCTTATCGGCAGGGGGGACGCGGAGACCCAGTACTTC